The clone carrying this TCR beta chain was observed a handful of times. Its antigen is as yet unknown. This record belongs to a study of human T cells and chemical hapten exposure. Notes on the study in general: All donors were alopecia patients, so their immunity may differ from that of healthy people.

The trim removed 5 bases at V and 9 bases at J, leaving 14 bases unmatched. The CDR3 loop spans 16 amino acids. The V gene's germline CDR1 is SGHTA and CDR2 FQGTGA. Specified time point: patch test 2, 6 weeks after DPC sensitization. Noted treatment: therapeutic diphenylcyclopropenone sensitization with weekly scalp DPC. TCRdb used MiXCR to reprocess the RACE reads, holding one entry per CDR3 protein. The repertoire has 85,000 or so distinct CDR3 sequences, 11% of them found once; the top ten carry more than 1.5%. The clonotype originates from a man between 18 and 29 years old with alopecia areata. Some clones in this sample may be carry-over from other donors' samples. This chain joins TRBV7-3 and TRBJ2-1; 9 nucleotides line up with TRBD2. The starting material was whole blood, obtained in connection with sensitization to the hapten diphenylcyclopropenone (DPC). CDR3 bases: TGTGCCAGCAGCGCGCTAGCGGGGCTCGAAACTGGTGAGCAGTTCTTC. This sequence encodes CASSALAGLETGEQFF.